What follows are 24 T cell receptor beta chains derived from one specimen sequenced in a study of cytomegalovirus exposure and HLA in healthy donors. The method was immunoSEQ multiplex PCR; TCRdb's version includes in-frame clones alone and lacks a portion of them. Of roughly 150,000 clones listed, nearly 90% are singletons. Sequences were obtained from PBMCs. These TCRs come from a man younger than 30 in good health and CMV-seropositive.

This chain uses TRBV15 with TRBJ2-1; maybe TRBD2 (6 bases). Between the trimmed V and J ends, which lost 4 bases and 0 bases, there was a span of 22 bases. Germline V CDR1 and CDR2: LNHNV, YYDKDF (reference sequence). The CDR3 is 19 amino acids. This CDR3 reads CATSTSRYRSEGSYNEQFF. DNA of the CDR3: TGTGCCACCAGCACTTCCCGATACCGTTCGGAGGGCTCCTACAATGAGCAGTTCTTC.

The table lists this clone with a few counts. The chain couples TRBV4-1 to TRBJ2-3, with TRBD2 identical over 14 bases. The CDR3 has 17 residues. The V segment lost 3 bases and the J segment 4 bases; nucleotides outside the gene matches: 6. The germline V gene has CDR1 MGHRA and CDR2 YSYEKL. The CDR3 bases are TGCGCCAGCAGCCAGAGACTAGCGGGAGGGCCGGCAGATACGCAGTATTTT. Amino acids: CASSQRLAGGPADTQYF.

This sequence joins TRBV11-3 and TRBJ2-1, with 7 bases fitting TRBD1. This CDR3 has 14 amino acids. Per germline, CDR1 SGHNT and CDR2 YENEEA. The V segment lost 0 bases and the J segment 10 bases; nucleotides outside the gene matches: 6. The DNA for the CDR3 is TGTGCCAGCAGCTTAGATATAGGGGGCAGAGAGCAGTTCTTC. As protein: CASSLDIGGREQFF.

The CDR3 is CASSLTGGASYEQYF. DNA of the CDR3: TGTGCCAGCAGTTTAACGGGAGGCGCCTCCTACGAGCAGTACTTC. This chain joins TRBV28 and TRBJ2-7; 7 nucleotides line up with TRBD2. V gave up 2 bases and J gave up 0 bases; unmatched junction bases: 4. Looked up from germline, CDR1 is MDHEN and CDR2 is SYDVKM. The CDR3 has 15 amino acids. Together with reference TRBV28 and TRBJ2-7, the CDR3 gives the full variable domain: DVKVTQSSRYLVKRTGEKVFLECVQDMDHENMFWYRQDPGLGLRLIYFSYDVKMKEKGDIPEGYSVSREKKERFSLILESASTNQTSMYLCASSLTGGASYEQYFGPGTRLTVT.

With regard to this clone: The same CDR3 can be traced to other DNA sequences in this sample. J is TRBJ2-7 and V is TRBV2, with TRBD2 as a possible D gene (5 bases). V was trimmed by 3 bases and J by 3 bases, leaving 6 bases between them. The CDR3 totals 12 residues. Germline CDR1 reads SNHLY; CDR2 reads FYNNEI. The CDR3 DNA reads TGTGCCAGCAGTGAGAGGGACTACGAGCAGTACTTC. It specifies CASSERDYEQYF.

The chain has TRBV4-2 and TRBJ2-4, with 7 bases lining up with TRBD1. This CDR3 contains 12 residues. The junction had 8 bases not matched to a gene; V was cut back by 2 bases and J by 16 bases. Germline V gene sequence: CDR1 LGHNA, CDR2 YNFKEQ. The CDR3 coding sequence is TGTGCCAGCAGCCAAATTGGACAGGCGCCTTACTTC. Translation gives CASSQIGQAPYF.

This chain connects TRBV12-5 to TRBJ2-1; maybe TRBD2 (6 bases). CDR1 and CDR2 from the germline V gene are LGHNT and FRNRAP. V lost 2 bases and J lost 8, with 16 bases in between. This CDR3 has 15 residues. The CDR3 loop is CASGLSADYLHEQFF. For the CDR3, the DNA is TGTGCTAGTGGTTTGTCTGCGGACTACCTCCATGAGCAGTTCTTC. Together with reference TRBV12-5 and TRBJ2-1, the CDR3 gives the full variable domain: DARVTQTPRHKVTEMGQEVTMRCQPILGHNTVFWYRQTMMQGLELLAYFRNRAPLDDSGMPKDRFSAEMPDATLATLKIQPSEPRDSAVYFCASGLSADYLHEQFFGPGTRLTVL.

The chain has TRBV7-6 and TRBJ2-2, with D maybe TRBD2 (6 bases). The CDR3 is 16 amino acids. Germline V gives CDR1 SGHVS, CDR2 FNYEAQ. Trimming shortened V by 6 bases and J by 1 base, and 15 bases separated the two germline ends. The CDR3 DNA reads as TGTGCCAGCAGGAGAATGGCGGGAATGAACACCGGGGAGCTGTTTTTT. It yields the protein CASRRMAGMNTGELFF.

CDR3 in DNA: TGTGCCAGCAGTGCCGATGCGGCCGAGACCCAGTACTTC. Its translation: CASSADAAETQYF. The rearrangement joins TRBV6-1 to TRBJ2-5; D uncertain. The CDR3 runs 13 residues. CDR1 is MNHNS and CDR2 is SASEGT in the germline V gene. V lost 4 bases and J 5 bases, leaving 11 bases between the germline ends.

The rearrangement uses TRBV30 and TRBJ2-7; TRBD2 matches at 11 bases. From germline, CDR1 is GTSNPN and CDR2 SVGIG (reference sequence). The trim removed 8 bases at V and 9 bases at J, leaving 12 bases unmatched. The CDR3 totals 13 residues. In DNA, the CDR3 is TGTGCCGCTAGACTAGCGGGGAGGAATGGGCAGTACTTC. It codes for CAARLAGRNGQYF.

The rearrangement joins TRBV5-1 to TRBJ2-7, with 7 bases lining up with TRBD1. This CDR3 spans 13 amino acids. Germline V gene data show CDR1 as SGHRS and CDR2 as YFSETQ. The J segment lost 3 bases and the V segment lost 4 bases, leaving 4 bases of the junction unmatched. The CDR3: CASSQGQDYEQYF. In DNA, the CDR3 is TGCGCCAGCAGCCAAGGACAGGACTACGAGCAGTACTTC.

The chain recombines TRBV11-2 with TRBJ1-5, with 9 bases that match TRBD1. V lost 5 bases, J lost 7 bases, and 15 bases stayed unmatched. CDR3 length: 17 amino acids. Germline V gene sequence: CDR1 SGHAT, CDR2 FQNNGV. CDR3 in DNA: TGTGCCAGCAGCCAGGTTGCCGGGACAGGGATTTCCCAGCCCCAGCATTTT. It yields the protein CASSQVAGTGISQPQHF.

This clone was seen once. V and J are TRBV7-3 and TRBJ2-7, with TRBD2 matching over 11 bases. V shed 8 bases and J 5 bases; nucleotides not matched to a gene: 32. The CDR3 runs 22 residues. CDR1 and CDR2 from the germline V gene are SGHTA and FQGTGA. This CDR3 reads CASEPGTGQGPTSGRGRHEQYF. The CDR3 DNA is TGTGCCAGCGAGCCAGGAACCGGACAGGGGCCTACTAGCGGGAGAGGAAGGCACGAGCAGTACTTC.

The chain couples TRBV9 to TRBJ2-1; D is perhaps TRBD2 (6 bases). Germline CDR1 SGDLS, CDR2 YYNGEE. This CDR3 is built from 15 residues. Trimming removed 0 bases from V and 2 bases from J, with 9 bases in between. CDR3 coding DNA: TGTGCCAGCAGCGTAGTGGCGGGACCCTACAATGAGCAGTTCTTC. Amino acid sequence: CASSVVAGPYNEQFF.

Here the CDR3 reads CASSQAWNTGELFF. CDR3 nucleotides: TGCGCCAGCAGCCAGGCTTGGAACACCGGGGAGCTGTTTTTT. The chain has TRBV4-1 and TRBJ2-2; D remains unclear. V shed 3 bases and J shed 1 base, with 6 bases lying between them. This CDR3 has 14 residues. Germline V lookup: CDR1 MGHRA, CDR2 YSYEKL.

The J gene is TRBJ2-1, the V gene TRBV2; D is perhaps TRBD2 (6 bases). V lost 2 bases and J 6 bases, leaving 11 bases between the germline ends. CDR1 is SNHLY and CDR2 is FYNNEI in the germline V gene. This CDR3 comprises 14 residues. In DNA, the CDR3 is TGTGCCAGCAGTGAAATGGCTAGCGTCAATGAGCAGTTCTTC. Its translation: CASSEMASVNEQFF. Filled out from reference TRBV2 and TRBJ2-1, the complete variable domain reads EPEVTQTPSHQVTQMGQEVILRCVPISNHLYFYWYRQILGQKVEFLVSFYNNEISEKSEIFDDQFSVERPDGSNFTLKIRSTKLEDSAMYFCASSEMASVNEQFFGPGTRLTVL.

The chain is built from TRBV6-6 and TRBJ2-2; tentative D call: TRBD1 (5 bases). This CDR3 region has 14 residues. Germline V gene sequence: CDR1 MNHNY, CDR2 SVGAGI (reference sequence). The ends were cut back, 6 bases at V and 0 bases at J, with 8 bases in the middle. The CDR3 sequence is CASSQGSNTGELFF. In DNA, the CDR3 is TGTGCCAGCAGCCAGGGTTCGAACACCGGGGAGCTGTTTTTT.

The chain uses TRBV18 and TRBJ2-5; TRBD2 matches 7 bases. V dropped 3 bases and J dropped 5; count of bases not matched to a gene: 12. The CDR3 is made up of 16 amino acids. Germline CDR1 is KGHSH and CDR2 is LQKENI. CDR3 loop: CASSPPSRAGVETQYF. The CDR3, as DNA: TGTGCCAGCTCACCGCCGAGTCGGGCGGGAGTGGAGACCCAGTACTTC.

J is TRBJ2-5 and V is TRBV5-1, with 11 nucleotides matching TRBD2. The CDR3 totals 17 residues. V lost 0 bases and J lost 1; bases outside the gene matches: 5. Germline V gene lookup returns CDR1 SGHRS and CDR2 YFSETQ. CDR3 region: CASSLGLAGGSQETQYF. The CDR3, as DNA: TGCGCCAGCAGCTTGGGGCTAGCGGGAGGATCCCAAGAGACCCAGTACTTC. The variable domain in full, with the rest retrieved from reference TRBV5-1 and TRBJ2-5, is KAGVTQTPRYLIKTRGQQVTLSCSPISGHRSVSWYQQTPGQGLQFLFEYFSETQRNKGNFPGRFSGRQFSNSRSEMNVSTLELGDSALYLCASSLGLAGGSQETQYFGPGTRLLVL.

V gene TRBV19 combines with J gene TRBJ2-7, with D unresolved. The CDR3 spans 13 residues. Looked up from germline, CDR1 is LNHDA and CDR2 is SQIVND (reference sequence). Trimming pared 4 bases from V and 6 bases from J, leaving 13 bases between. This chain's CDR3 is CASSKSIGGEQYF. The CDR3, as DNA: TGTGCCAGTAGTAAGTCTATCGGTGGCGAGCAGTACTTC.

The V and J genes are TRBV18 and TRBJ2-3; a possible D gene is TRBD1 (5 bases). Germline lookup yields CDR1 KGHSH and CDR2 LQKENI. Trimming took 2 bases from V and 2 from J, leaving 11 bases between them. CDR3 size: 15 residues. The CDR3 DNA reads as TGTGCCAGCTCACCATACCAGGGTAACACAGATACGCAGTATTTT. This encodes CASSPYQGNTDTQYF.

This sequence joins TRBV28 and TRBJ2-7; 7 nucleotides match TRBD2. V trimming: 5 bases; J trimming: 6 bases; junction bases outside the gene matches: 7. The CDR3 loop spans 13 amino acids. The germline CDR1 and CDR2 sequences are MDHEN and SYDVKM. The CDR3 loop reads CASSPGGASEQYF. The CDR3 nucleotides are TGTGCCAGCAGTCCGGGAGGTGCTTCCGAGCAGTACTTC.

The gene calls are TRBV12-5 and TRBJ2-3; possibly TRBD2 for D (5 bases). Germline-derived CDR1 and CDR2 are LGHNT and FRNRAP. The CDR3 covers 16 residues. Trimming removed 3 bases from V and 1 base from J, with 14 bases in between. CDR3 protein: CASGFAPRARTDTQYF. CDR3 sequence (DNA): TGTGCTAGTGGTTTTGCCCCGCGGGCGCGCACAGATACGCAGTATTTT.

V and J are TRBV30 and TRBJ2-3; TRBD2 is a possible D gene (6 bases). Germline values: CDR1 GTSNPN, CDR2 SVGIG (reference sequence). The CDR3 has 15 residues. Trimming removed 1 base at V and 1 base at J, with 12 bases between. The CDR3 DNA follows: TGTGCCTGGAGTGAGGTGGGGGGAGGCACAGATACGCAGTATTTT. Translation: CAWSEVGGGTDTQYF.